The source of this TCR beta chain is a study of CXCR3-negative and CXCR3-positive naive CD8 T cells. Study observations and caveats: The study found more hydrophobic TRB CDR3s in CXCR3-positive naive cells than in CXCR3-negative naive cells.

The authors made the TRB cDNA libraries by 5' RACE using UMI labels. TCRdb reprocessed the 5' RACE reads and stores each CDR3 protein as one record, lacking DNA. The ten most abundant clones cover around 0.37% of a sample with some 150,000 distinct CDR3 sequences. Regarding this clonotype: Its specificity is not known.

The CDR3 spans 17 residues. Germline CDR1 reads MDHEN; CDR2 reads SYDVKM. This TCR derives from a human donor in good health. Some clones in this sample may be carry-over from other donors' samples. This chain joins TRBV28 and TRBJ2-5; TCRdb proposes TRBD2, but this gene call is untestable without DNA. Sequencing used naive CXCR3+ CD8+ T cells from blood. Subset specified: CD45RO-CCR7+CD27+CD95- naive CD8+ T cells expressing CXCR3 (TNR3+). The CDR3 is CASSFLAGGPSGETQYF.